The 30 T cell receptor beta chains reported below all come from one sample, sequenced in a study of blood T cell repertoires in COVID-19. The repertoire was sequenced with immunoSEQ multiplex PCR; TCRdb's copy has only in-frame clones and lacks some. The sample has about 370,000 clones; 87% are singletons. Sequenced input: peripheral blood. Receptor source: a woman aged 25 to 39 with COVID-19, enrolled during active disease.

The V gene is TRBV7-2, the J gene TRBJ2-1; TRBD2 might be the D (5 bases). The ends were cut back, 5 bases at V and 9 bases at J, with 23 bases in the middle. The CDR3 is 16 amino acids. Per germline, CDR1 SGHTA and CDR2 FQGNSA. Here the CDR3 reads CASSPKESSSFSEQFF. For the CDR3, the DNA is TGTGCCAGCAGCCCGAAGGAGTCTAGCAGTTTCAGTGAGCAGTTCTTC.

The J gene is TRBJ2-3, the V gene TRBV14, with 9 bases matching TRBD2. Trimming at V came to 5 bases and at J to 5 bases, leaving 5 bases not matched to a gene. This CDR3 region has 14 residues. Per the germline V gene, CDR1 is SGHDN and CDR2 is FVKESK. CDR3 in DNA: TGTGCCAGCAGCGTTAGCGGGAGAAGAGATACGCAGTATTTT. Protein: CASSVSGRRDTQYF.

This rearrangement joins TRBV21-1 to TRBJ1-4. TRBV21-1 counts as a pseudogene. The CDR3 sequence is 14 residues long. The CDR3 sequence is CASSTRTGNEGLFF. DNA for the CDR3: TGTGCCAGCAGCACCCGGACTGGTAATGAAGGGCTGTTTTTT.

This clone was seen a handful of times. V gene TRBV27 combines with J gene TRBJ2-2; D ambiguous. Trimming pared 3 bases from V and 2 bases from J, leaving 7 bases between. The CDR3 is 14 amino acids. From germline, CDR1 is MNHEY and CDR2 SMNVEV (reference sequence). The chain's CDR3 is CASSLTVNTGELFF. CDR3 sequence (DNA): TGTGCCAGCAGTTTGACTGTCAACACCGGGGAGCTGTTTTTT.

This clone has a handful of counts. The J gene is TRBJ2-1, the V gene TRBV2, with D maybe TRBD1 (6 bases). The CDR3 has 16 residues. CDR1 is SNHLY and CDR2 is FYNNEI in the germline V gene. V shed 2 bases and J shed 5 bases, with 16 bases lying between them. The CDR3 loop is CASSELRRQGNNEQFF. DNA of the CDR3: TGTGCCAGCAGTGAATTGCGGCGGCAGGGGAACAATGAGCAGTTCTTC.

The CDR3 here is CSADGGVSGGYTF. For the CDR3, the DNA is TGCAGCGCCGACGGAGGGGTATCGGGCGGCTACACCTTC. The V and J genes are TRBV29-1 and TRBJ1-2; perhaps TRBD1 as D (5 bases). Trimming cost V 7 bases and J 8 bases, with 20 bases left between them. The CDR3 runs to 13 residues. In germline, CDR1 is SQVTM, CDR2 ANQGSEA.

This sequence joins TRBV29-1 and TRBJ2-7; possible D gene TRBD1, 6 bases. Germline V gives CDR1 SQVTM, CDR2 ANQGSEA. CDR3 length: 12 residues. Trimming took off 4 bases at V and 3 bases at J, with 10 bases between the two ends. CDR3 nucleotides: TGCAGCGTTGCACAGGGCAGCTACGAGCAGTACTTC. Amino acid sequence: CSVAQGSYEQYF.

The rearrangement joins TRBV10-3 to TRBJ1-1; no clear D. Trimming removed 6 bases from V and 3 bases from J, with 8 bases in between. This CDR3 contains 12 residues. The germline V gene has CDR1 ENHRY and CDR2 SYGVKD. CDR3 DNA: TGTGCCATCAGCGAGGGCTACACTGAAGCTTTCTTT. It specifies CAISEGYTEAFF.

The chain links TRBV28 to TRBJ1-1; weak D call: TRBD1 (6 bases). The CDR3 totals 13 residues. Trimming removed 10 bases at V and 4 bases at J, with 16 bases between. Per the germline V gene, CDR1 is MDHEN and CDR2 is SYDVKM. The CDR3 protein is CATRRGGGTEAFF. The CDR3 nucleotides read TGTGCCACCAGAAGGGGGGGCGGCACTGAAGCTTTCTTT.

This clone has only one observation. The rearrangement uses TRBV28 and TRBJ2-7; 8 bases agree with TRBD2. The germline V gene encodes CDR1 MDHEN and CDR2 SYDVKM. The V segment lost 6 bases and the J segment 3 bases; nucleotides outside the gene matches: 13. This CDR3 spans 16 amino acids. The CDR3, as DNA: TGTGCCAGCAGCCCTCCTAGCGGGCGCTACTACTACGAGCAGTACTTC. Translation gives CASSPPSGRYYYEQYF.

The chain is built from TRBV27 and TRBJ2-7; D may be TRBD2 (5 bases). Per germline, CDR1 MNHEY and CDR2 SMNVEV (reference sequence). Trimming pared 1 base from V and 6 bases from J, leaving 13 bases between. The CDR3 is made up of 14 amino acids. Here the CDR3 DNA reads TGTGCCAGCAGTTTATTTGCCCGGGGTGGCGAGCAGTACTTC. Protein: CASSLFARGGEQYF.

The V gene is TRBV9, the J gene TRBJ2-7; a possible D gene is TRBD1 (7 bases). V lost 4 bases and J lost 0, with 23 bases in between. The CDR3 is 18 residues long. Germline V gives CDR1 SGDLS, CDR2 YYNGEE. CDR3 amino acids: CASSPEGAQTGPSYEQYF. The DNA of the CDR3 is TGTGCCAGCAGCCCGGAGGGGGCGCAAACCGGGCCCTCCTACGAGCAGTACTTC.

The CDR3 protein is CASSFESVRYMNTEAFF. As DNA, the CDR3 is TGTGCCAGCAGCTTCGAGTCAGTGCGGTATATGAACACTGAAGCTTTCTTT. V and J are TRBV11-2 and TRBJ1-1; no clear D. The germline gives CDR1 SGHAT, CDR2 FQNNGV. The V end lost 3 bases, the J end lost 0 bases, and 17 bases lay between the germline ends. CDR3 length: 17 residues.

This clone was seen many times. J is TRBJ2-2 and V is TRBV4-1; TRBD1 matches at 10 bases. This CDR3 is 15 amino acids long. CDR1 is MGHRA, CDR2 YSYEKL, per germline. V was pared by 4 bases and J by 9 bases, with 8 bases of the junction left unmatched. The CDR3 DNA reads TGCGCCAGCAGCCCGACCGGGACAGGGGCCCGGGAGCTGTTTTTT. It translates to CASSPTGTGARELFF.

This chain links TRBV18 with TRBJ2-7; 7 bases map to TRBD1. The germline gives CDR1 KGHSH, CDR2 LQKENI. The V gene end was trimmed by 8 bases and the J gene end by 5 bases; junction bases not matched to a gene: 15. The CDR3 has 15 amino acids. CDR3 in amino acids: CASHSVSRGSHEQYF. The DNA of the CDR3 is TGTGCCAGCCATAGCGTAAGCAGGGGGTCCCACGAGCAGTACTTC.

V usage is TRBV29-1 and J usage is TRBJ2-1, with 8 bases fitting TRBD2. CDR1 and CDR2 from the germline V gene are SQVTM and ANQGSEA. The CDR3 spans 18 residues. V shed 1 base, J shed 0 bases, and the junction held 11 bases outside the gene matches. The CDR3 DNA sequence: TGCAGCGTTGAAGTGTATCCCCTAAGCGGGAGCTCCTACAATGAGCAGTTCTTC. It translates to CSVEVYPLSGSSYNEQFF.

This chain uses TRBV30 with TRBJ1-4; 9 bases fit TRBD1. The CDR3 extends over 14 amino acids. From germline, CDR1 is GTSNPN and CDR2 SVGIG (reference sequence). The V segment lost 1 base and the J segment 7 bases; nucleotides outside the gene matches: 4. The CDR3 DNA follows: TGTGCCTGGAGTGCCGGGACAGGGAGTGAAAAACTGTTTTTT. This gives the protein CAWSAGTGSEKLFF. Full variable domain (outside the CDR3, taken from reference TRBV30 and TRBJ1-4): SQTIHQWPATLVQPVGSPLSLECTVEGTSNPNLYWYRQAAGRGLQLLFYSVGIGQISSEVPQNLSASRPQDRQFILSSKKLLLSDSGFYLCAWSAGTGSEKLFFGSGTQLSVL.

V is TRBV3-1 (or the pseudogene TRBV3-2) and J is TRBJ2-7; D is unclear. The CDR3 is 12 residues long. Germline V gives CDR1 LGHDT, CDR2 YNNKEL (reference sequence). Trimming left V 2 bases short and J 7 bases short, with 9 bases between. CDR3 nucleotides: TGTGCCAGCAGCCAATCCGGCGGAGAGCAGTACTTC. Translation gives CASSQSGGEQYF.

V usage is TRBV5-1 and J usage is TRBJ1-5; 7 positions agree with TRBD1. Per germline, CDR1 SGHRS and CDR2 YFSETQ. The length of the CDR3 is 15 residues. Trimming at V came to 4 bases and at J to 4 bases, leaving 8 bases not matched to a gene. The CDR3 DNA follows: TGCGCCAGCAGCCCCCGGGGACAGCCTAATCAGCCCCAGCATTTT. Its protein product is CASSPRGQPNQPQHF.

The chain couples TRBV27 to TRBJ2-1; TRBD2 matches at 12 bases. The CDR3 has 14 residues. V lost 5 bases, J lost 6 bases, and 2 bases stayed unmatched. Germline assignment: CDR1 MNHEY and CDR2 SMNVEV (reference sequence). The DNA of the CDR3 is TGTGCCAGCAGTCCGACTAGCGGGGGCAATGAGCAGTTCTTC. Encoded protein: CASSPTSGGNEQFF.

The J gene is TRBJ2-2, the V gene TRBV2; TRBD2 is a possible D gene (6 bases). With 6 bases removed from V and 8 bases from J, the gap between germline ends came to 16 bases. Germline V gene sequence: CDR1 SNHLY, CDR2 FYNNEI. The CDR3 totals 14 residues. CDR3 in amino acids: CASRERRDRGELFF. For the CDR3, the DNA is TGTGCCAGCAGAGAACGGAGGGACCGTGGGGAGCTGTTTTTT.

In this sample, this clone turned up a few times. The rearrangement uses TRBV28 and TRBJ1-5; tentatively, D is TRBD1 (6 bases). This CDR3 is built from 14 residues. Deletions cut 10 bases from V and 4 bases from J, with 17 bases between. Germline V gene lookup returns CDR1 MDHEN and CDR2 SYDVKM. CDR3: CATTDPDSNQPQHF. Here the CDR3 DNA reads TGTGCCACAACCGACCCGGACAGTAATCAGCCCCAGCATTTT.

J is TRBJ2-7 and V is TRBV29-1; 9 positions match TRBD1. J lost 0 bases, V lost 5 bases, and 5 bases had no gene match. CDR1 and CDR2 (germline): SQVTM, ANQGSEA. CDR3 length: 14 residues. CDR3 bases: TGCAGCGTTCGGACAGGGGTTACCTCCTACGAGCAGTACTTC. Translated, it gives CSVRTGVTSYEQYF.

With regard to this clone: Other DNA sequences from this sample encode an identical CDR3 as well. CDR3 sequence: CASSSRLAANTGELFF. The CDR3 DNA reads TGTGCCAGCAGTTCAAGACTAGCAGCGAACACCGGGGAGCTGTTTTTT. The chain combines TRBV27 with TRBJ2-2, with 7 bases matching TRBD2. Per the germline V gene, CDR1 is MNHEY and CDR2 is SMNVEV (reference sequence). The V and J ends lost 4 bases and 0 bases, in that order; junction bases with no gene match: 5. This CDR3 spans 16 amino acids.

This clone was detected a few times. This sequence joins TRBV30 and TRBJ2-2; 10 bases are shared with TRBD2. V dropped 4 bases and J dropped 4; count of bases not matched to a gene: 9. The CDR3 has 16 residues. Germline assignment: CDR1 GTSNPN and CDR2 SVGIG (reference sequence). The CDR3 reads CAWILAGARGTGELFF. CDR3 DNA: TGTGCCTGGATCCTAGCGGGAGCTCGTGGCACCGGGGAGCTGTTTTTT.

CDR3 amino acids: CASSPLQGAKDTEAFF. The CDR3 coding sequence is TGTGCCAGCTCACCACTACAGGGGGCTAAAGACACTGAAGCTTTCTTT. This rearrangement joins TRBV18 to TRBJ1-1; 9 bases are a match to TRBD1. V lost 1 base and J lost 3; bases outside the gene matches: 6. Per germline, CDR1 KGHSH and CDR2 LQKENI. This CDR3 has 16 amino acids. Variable domain in full (rest from reference TRBV18 and TRBJ1-1): NAGVMQNPRHLVRRRGQEARLRCSPMKGHSHVYWYRQLPEEGLKFMVYLQKENIIDESGMPKERFSAEFPKEGPSILRIQQVVRGDSAAYFCASSPLQGAKDTEAFFGQGTRLTVV.

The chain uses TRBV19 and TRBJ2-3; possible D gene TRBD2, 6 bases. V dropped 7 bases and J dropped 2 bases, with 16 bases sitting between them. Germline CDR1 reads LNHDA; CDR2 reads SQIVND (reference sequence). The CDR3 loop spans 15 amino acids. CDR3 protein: CASNLSPGDTDTQYF. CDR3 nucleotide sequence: TGTGCCAGTAATCTATCGCCGGGAGACACAGATACGCAGTATTTT.

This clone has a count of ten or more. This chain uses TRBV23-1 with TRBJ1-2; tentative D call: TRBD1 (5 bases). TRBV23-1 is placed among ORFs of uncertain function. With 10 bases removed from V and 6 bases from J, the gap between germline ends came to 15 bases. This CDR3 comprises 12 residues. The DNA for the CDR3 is TGCGCCATCAACCTCTACAGGAATGGCTACACCTTC. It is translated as CAINLYRNGYTF.

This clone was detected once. The CDR3 sequence: CASSSQGGLNTGELFF. Written as DNA, the CDR3 is TGTGCCAGCAGCTCACAGGGGGGACTTAACACCGGGGAGCTGTTTTTT. The chain is built from TRBV11-2 and TRBJ2-2; the match to TRBD1 covers 8 bases. Unmatched junction bases numbered 6, after V lost 4 bases and J lost 2 bases. CDR1 and CDR2 from the germline V gene are SGHAT and FQNNGV. The CDR3 runs 16 residues.

CDR3 region: CASSLPASGSYEQYF. In nucleotides, the CDR3 is TGTGCCAGCAGCTTACCGGCTAGCGGGTCCTACGAGCAGTACTTC. The chain employs TRBV7-9 and TRBJ2-7; 8 bases are a match to TRBD2. The length of the CDR3 is 15 residues. Germline lookup yields CDR1 SEHNR and CDR2 FQNEAQ (reference sequence). The junction had 4 bases not matched to a gene; V was cut back by 2 bases and J by 1 base.